This is a list of T cell receptor beta chains from one sample in a study of tumor-infiltrating lymphocytes in primary liver carcinoma. TCRdb itself ran the multiplex PCR reads through MiXCR, one entry per CDR3 protein. The sample holds about 54,000 distinct CDR3 sequences, about 80% seen once. The sequencing sample was made of liver tumor tissue from sampling region 2. These receptors all come from a man in his forties with primary liver carcinoma and hepatitis B virus infection. Both conserved end residues are part of each CDR3. Fields, in order: clone size, J gene, V gene, D gene, CDR3 DNA, CDR3 protein. The D gene is left open where the match is weak. For some rows the clone size is stated as once, few or many, or as a class when expanded; others skip it.

size: many; J: TRBJ2-5; V: TRBV25-1; D: TRBD2; DNA: TGTGCCAGCAGTGTGCGGGGGGGGGAAGAGACCCAGTACTTC; CDR3: CASSVRGGEETQYF
size: .; J: TRBJ2-7; V: TRBV28; D: TRBD2; DNA: TGTGACAGCAGACGTCATAGCGGGAGCCGCTCCTACGAGCAGTACTTC; CDR3: CDSRRHSGSRSYEQYF
size: .; J: TRBJ2-2; V: TRBV4-1; D: .; DNA: TGCGCCAGCAGCCAATCTAGCAGGAACATCGGGGAGCTGTTTTTT; CDR3: CASSQSSRNIGELFF
size: .; J: TRBJ2-6; V: TRBV28; D: .; DNA: TGTGCCAGCAGTTTAGGCCATGGGGCCAACGTCCTGACTTTC; CDR3: CASSLGHGANVLTF
size: .; J: TRBJ2-3; V: TRBV5-6; D: TRBD2; DNA: TGTGCCAGCAGCTCCATCCTCTGGACATCTCGCAGCGGGAGGGGTAGGGACACAGATACGCAGTATTTT; CDR3: CASSSILWTSRSGRGRDTDTQYF
size: .; J: TRBJ2-7; V: TRBV4-1; D: TRBD2; DNA: TGCGCCGGCAGTCAAATAGCGGGACTCACCTACGAGCAGTACTTC; CDR3: CAGSQIAGLTYEQYF
size: .; J: TRBJ2-7; V: TRBV28; D: .; DNA: TGTGCCAGCCGCGCGACGCAGGGAGCGAAGGAGCAGTACTTC; CDR3: CASRATQGAKEQYF
size: .; J: TRBJ1-1; V: TRBV29-1; D: .; DNA: TGCAGCGCATCGGAGTCGAGGAGCACTGAAGCTTTCTTC; CDR3: CSASESRSTEAFF
size: .; J: TRBJ2-3; V: TRBV6-1; D: .; DNA: TGTGCCAGCAGTGGCCGACAGGAAGCCACAGATACACAGTATTTT; CDR3: CASSGRQEATDTQYF
size: .; J: TRBJ2-7; V: TRBV11-2; D: TRBD2; DNA: TGCGCCAGCAGCTTATCCGTTGAACTAGCGGGAGGGGGGTGCGAGCAGTACTTC; CDR3: CASSLSVELAGGGCEQYF
size: .; J: TRBJ2-5; V: TRBV11-2; D: .; DNA: TGTGTCAGCAGTCTGACCTGGAGAGCTCAAGAGACCCAGTACTTC; CDR3: CVSSLTWRAQETQYF
size: .; J: TRBJ2-7; V: TRBV11-2; D: .; DNA: TGTGCCGGCAGCTTAACCGACAGAGCCTACGAGCGGTACTTC; CDR3: CAGSLTDRAYERYF
size: .; J: TRBJ2-1; V: TRBV29-1; D: .; DNA: TGCAGCGTCGACCTAAACTCCTACAATGAGAAGTTCTTC; CDR3: CSVDLNSYNEKFF
size: .; J: TRBJ2-7; V: TRBV12-3/TRBV12-4; D: .; DNA: TGTGCCAGCATCCTACGGAAATACTACGAGCAGTACTTC; CDR3: CASILRKYYEQYF
size: .; J: TRBJ2-7; V: TRBV11-2; D: TRBD2; DNA: TGTGTCAGCAGCTCGGGACCAGCGGGAGACGAGGAGTACTTC; CDR3: CVSSSGPAGDEEYF
size: .; J: TRBJ2-5; V: TRBV2; D: TRBD1; DNA: TGTGCCAGTAGTGGGACAGGACGAGAGACCCAGTATTTC; CDR3: CASSGTGRETQYF
size: many; J: TRBJ1-2; V: TRBV6-1; D: .; DNA: TGTGCCAGCAGTGAAGTGACGGGAGGTTCAGGCTACACCTTC; CDR3: CASSEVTGGSGYTF
size: .; J: TRBJ2-5; V: TRBV29-1; D: .; DNA: TGCAGCATTAAAGATCATCAGGGGAGGGAGCAGTACTTC; CDR3: CSIKDHQGREQYF
size: once; J: TRBJ2-2; V: TRBV4-2; D: TRBD2; DNA: TGTGCCAGCAGTCACCTGACTAGCGGGAACACCTGGGAGCTGTTTTTT; CDR3: CASSHLTSGNTWELFF
size: many; J: TRBJ2-7; V: TRBV6-1; D: TRBD2; DNA: TGTGCCAGCATCTTCCAGACTAGCGGGGCCCTGAGCTCCTACGAGCAGTACTTC; CDR3: CASIFQTSGALSSYEQYF
size: .; J: TRBJ2-1; V: TRBV12-3/TRBV12-4; D: TRBD2; DNA: TGTGCCAGCAGTATTAGGGGAGCGGGAGAAGGGTCCTACAATGAGCAGTTCTTC; CDR3: CASSIRGAGEGSYNEQFF
size: few; J: TRBJ2-7; V: TRBV2; D: TRBD2; DNA: TGTGCCAGCAGGGGGGGGTACGAGCAGTACTTC; CDR3: CASRGGYEQYF
size: medium-sized; J: TRBJ2-1; V: TRBV6-1; D: TRBD1; DNA: TGTGCCAGCAGTGAACCCGACAGGGGAGGAGAGCAGTTCTTC; CDR3: CASSEPDRGGEQFF
size: .; J: TRBJ2-3; V: TRBV11-1; D: .; DNA: TGTGCCAGCAGCTTCACAGATATGCAGTATTTT; CDR3: CASSFTDMQYF